This T cell receptor (beta chain) was captured by sequencing in a study of T-cell reconstitution after alpha-beta-depleted transplantation in children. As concerns this clonotype: As yet, its antigen is unknown. Mismatch with germline at one junction end may stem from a read error.

Unique molecular identifiers were used in preparing the TCRbeta library. TCRdb re-analysed the PCR reads in MiXCR, keeping a single row per CDR3 protein. Among more than 400,000 distinct CDR3 sequences, approximately 10% were seen once, and the ten largest hold 13% to 15%. Points from the study as a whole: Two months or so post-transplant, alpha-beta T cells reportedly derived from several hundred expanded graft clones. Hyperexpanded clones declined; after one year, newly produced T cells mostly supplied diversity. Surviving recipient T cells and intrathymic progenitors accounted for some patients' high TCRbeta diversity at day 60.

This CDR3 comprises 15 residues. Germline V gives CDR1 DFQATT, CDR2 SNEGSKA (reference sequence). The source is a female patient between 2 and 15 years old who had a stem cell transplant for aplastic anemia, so the T cells may come from the graft donor. This chain uses TRBV20-1 with TRBJ2-1, with 9 bases identical to TRBD2. The starting material was PBMCs, mostly from graft donor cells, obtained 180 days after TCRalphabeta/CD19-depleted stem cell transplant. The CDR3 DNA sequence: TGCTGTGCTCGGGCTAGCGGGAAGGCCGGAGGTGAGCAGTTCTTC. Protein sequence: CCARASGKAGGEQFF.